This T cell receptor beta chain is from a study of monozygotic twins with inflammatory bowel disease. One entry per CDR3 protein, without DNA, is what TCRdb gives after re-calling the 5' RACE reads. The sample table includes 300,000 to 400,000 distinct CDR3 sequences. Study results and caveats: None of the different T cell subtypes could be distinguished from one another. With inverse Simpson as the measure, TCRbeta diversity was lower in IBD patients than in healthy co-twins. Backing was not found for a single strong signal or clonotype associated with IBD. Varying immunosuppressive regimens may have increased patient repertoire variability.

This CDR3 comprises 13 residues. Germline values: CDR1 MNHEY, CDR2 SVGEGT. Worth noting for this clonotype: No antigen is known for it.

This sequence joins TRBV6-2 or TRBV6-3 and TRBJ1-1. The clonotype comes from a human donor with ulcerative colitis or Crohn's disease, or a healthy co-twin of an affected twin (not recorded which). What was sequenced was blood. CDR3 loop: CASSYVVDTEAFF.